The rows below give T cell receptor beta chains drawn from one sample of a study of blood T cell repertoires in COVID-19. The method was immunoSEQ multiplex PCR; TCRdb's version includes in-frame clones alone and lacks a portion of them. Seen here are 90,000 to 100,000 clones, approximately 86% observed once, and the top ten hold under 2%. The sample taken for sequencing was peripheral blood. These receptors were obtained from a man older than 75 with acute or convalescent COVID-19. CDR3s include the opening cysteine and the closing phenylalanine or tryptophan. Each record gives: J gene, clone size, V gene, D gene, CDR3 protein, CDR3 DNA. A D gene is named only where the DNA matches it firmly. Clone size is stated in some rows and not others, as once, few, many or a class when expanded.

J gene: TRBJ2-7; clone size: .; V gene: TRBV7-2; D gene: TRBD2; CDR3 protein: CASSLGGLAGSYEQYF; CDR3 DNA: TGTGCCAGCAGCTTAGGGGGGCTAGCGGGCTCCTACGAGCAGTACTTC
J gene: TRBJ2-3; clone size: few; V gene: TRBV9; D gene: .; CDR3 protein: CASSGVGDTQYF; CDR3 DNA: TGTGCCAGCAGCGGAGTCGGGGATACGCAGTATTTT
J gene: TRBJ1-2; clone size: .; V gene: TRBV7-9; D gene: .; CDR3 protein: CASSLAVAGAYGYTF; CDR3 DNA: TGTGCCAGCAGCTTAGCGGTCGCAGGGGCCTATGGCTACACCTTC
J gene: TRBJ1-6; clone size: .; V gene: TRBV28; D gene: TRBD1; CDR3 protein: CASSTDRVSRYNSPLHF; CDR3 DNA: TGTGCCAGCAGTACAGACAGGGTTTCGAGATATAATTCACCCCTCCACTTT
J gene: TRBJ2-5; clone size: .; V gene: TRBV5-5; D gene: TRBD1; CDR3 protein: CASSETPTGTGGETQYF; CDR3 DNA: TGTGCCAGCAGCGAGACCCCGACCGGGACAGGGGGAGAGACCCAGTACTTC
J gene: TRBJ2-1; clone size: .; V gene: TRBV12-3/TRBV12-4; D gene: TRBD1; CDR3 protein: CASSSTGYNEQFF; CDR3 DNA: TGTGCCAGCAGTTCGACAGGGTACAATGAGCAGTTCTTC
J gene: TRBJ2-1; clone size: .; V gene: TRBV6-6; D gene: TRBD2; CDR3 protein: CASRLGLAFNEQFF; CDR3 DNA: TGTGCCAGCAGGTTGGGACTAGCGTTCAATGAGCAGTTCTTC
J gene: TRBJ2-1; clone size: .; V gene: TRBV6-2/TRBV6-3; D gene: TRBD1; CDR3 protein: CASSYVGTGNIDEQFF; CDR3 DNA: TGTGCCAGCAGTTACGTGGGGACAGGTAATATCGATGAGCAGTTCTTC
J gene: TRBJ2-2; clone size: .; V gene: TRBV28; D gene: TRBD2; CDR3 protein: CASSLFGLDVSGELFF; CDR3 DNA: TGTGCCAGCAGTTTATTTGGACTAGATGTTAGCGGGGAGCTGTTTTTT
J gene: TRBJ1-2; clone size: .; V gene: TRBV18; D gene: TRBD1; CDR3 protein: CASSEGQGHGYTF; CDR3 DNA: TGTGCCAGCTCAGAGGGACAGGGACATGGCTACACCTTC
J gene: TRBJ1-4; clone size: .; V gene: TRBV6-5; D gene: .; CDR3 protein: CASSYGSGANEKLFF; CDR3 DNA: TGTGCCAGCAGCTACGGGTCGGGGGCTAATGAAAAACTGTTTTTT
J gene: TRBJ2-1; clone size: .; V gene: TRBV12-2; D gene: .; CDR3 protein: CASRLAMRLAGGNEQFF; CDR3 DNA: TGTGCAAGTCGCTTAGCCATGAGACTAGCGGGTGGCAATGAGCAGTTCTTC
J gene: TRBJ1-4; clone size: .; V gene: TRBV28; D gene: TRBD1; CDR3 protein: CASTAGGAGEKLFF; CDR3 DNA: TGTGCCAGCACCGCAGGGGGCGCGGGTGAAAAACTGTTTTTT
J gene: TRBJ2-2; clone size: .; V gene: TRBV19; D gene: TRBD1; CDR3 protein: CASSIWTGGGRELFF; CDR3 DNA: TGTGCCAGTAGTATATGGACAGGGGGTGGCCGGGAGCTGTTTTTT
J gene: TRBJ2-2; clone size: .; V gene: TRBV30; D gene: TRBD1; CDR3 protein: CARGTGVSGELFF; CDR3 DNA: TGTGCCCGGGGGACAGGGGTGAGCGGGGAGCTGTTTTTT
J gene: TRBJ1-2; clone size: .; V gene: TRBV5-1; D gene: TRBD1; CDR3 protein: CASSSTGVKGYTF; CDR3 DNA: TGCGCCAGCAGCTCCACAGGGGTAAAAGGCTACACCTTC
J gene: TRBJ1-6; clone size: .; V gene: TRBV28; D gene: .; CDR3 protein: CASRDLSSYNSPLHF; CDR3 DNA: TGTGCCAGCAGGGACTTGAGCTCCTATAATTCACCCCTCCACTTT
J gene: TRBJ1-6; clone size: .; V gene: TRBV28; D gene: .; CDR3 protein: CASSPSPPRKVRSPLHF; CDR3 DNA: TGTGCCAGCAGTCCCTCCCCCCCCAGGAAGGTTCGTTCACCCCTCCACTTT
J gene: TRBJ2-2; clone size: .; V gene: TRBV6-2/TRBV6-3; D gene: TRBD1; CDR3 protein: CASSYPGQGNSGELFF; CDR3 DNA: TGTGCCAGCAGTTACCCGGGACAGGGGAACTCCGGGGAGCTGTTTTTT
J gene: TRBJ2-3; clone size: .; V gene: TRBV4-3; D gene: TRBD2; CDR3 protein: CASSQEGTSGRSTDTQYF; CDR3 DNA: TGCGCCAGCAGCCAAGAGGGTACTAGCGGGAGGTCCACAGATACGCAGTATTTT